The rows below give T cell receptor beta chains drawn from one sample of a study of T-cell reconstitution after alpha-beta-depleted transplantation in children. TCRdb analysed the PCR reads with MiXCR anew, one entry per CDR3 protein. The sample consists of about a million distinct CDR3 sequences, roughly 29% of them appearing once. Sequenced here: PBMCs, mostly from graft donor cells, sampled 360 days after TCRalphabeta/CD19-depleted stem cell transplant. These receptor sequences come from a boy under three years old who had a stem cell transplant for SCID, so the T cells may come from the graft donor. CDR3s include the opening cysteine and the closing phenylalanine or tryptophan. Fields, in order: V gene, CDR3 length, D gene, clone size, J gene, CDR3 protein, CDR3 DNA. A D gene is named only where the DNA matches it firmly. Size is stated for part of the rows, as once, few or many counts, or as a class when the clone is expanded.

TRBV12-3/TRBV12-4,14,NA,many,TRBJ2-7,CASSFMGVPPAQYF,TGTGCCAGCAGTTTCATGGGTGTCCCCCCCGCGCAGTACTTC
TRBV11-1,17,NA,NA,TRBJ1-1,CASSLVFGTKNIPEAFF,TGTGCCAGCAGCTTAGTTTTTGGGACAAAGAACATCCCTGAAGCTTTCTTT
TRBV6-1,14,TRBD1,NA,TRBJ1-2,CASSRDRITYGYTF,TGTGCCAGCAGCCGGGACAGGATAACCTATGGCTACACCTTC
TRBV4-3,14,NA,NA,TRBJ1-2,CASSQEGGGYGYTF,TGCGCCAGCAGCCAAGAGGGTGGAGGCTATGGCTACACCTTC
TRBV10-3,13,NA,NA,TRBJ2-3,CAISGTAPDTQYF,TGTGCCATCAGTGGGACAGCCCCAGATACGCAGTATTTT
TRBV5-1,15,NA,NA,TRBJ2-7,CASSLAPASWYEQYF,TGCGCCAGCAGCTTGGCCCCCGCCTCATGGTACGAGCAGTACTTC
TRBV12-3/TRBV12-4,12,NA,few,TRBJ1-1,CASSLTQGAAFF,TGTGCCAGCAGTTTAACACAGGGTGCAGCTTTCTTT
TRBV20-1,16,TRBD1,NA,TRBJ1-5,CSAKYGQGRSNQPQHF,TGCAGTGCTAAATACGGACAGGGCCGTAGCAATCAGCCCCAGCATTTT
TRBV4-1,15,TRBD1,NA,TRBJ2-7,CASSQERTGKNEQYF,TGCGCCAGCAGCCAAGAGCGGACAGGGAAGAACGAGCAGTACTTC
TRBV18,14,TRBD1,NA,TRBJ2-7,CASSPGRGHDEQYF,TGTGCCAGCTCACCAGGCAGGGGGCACGACGAGCAGTACTTC
TRBV29-1,14,NA,NA,TRBJ2-1,CSVPPGHQGNEQFF,TGCAGCGTACCACCGGGACACCAGGGTAATGAGCAGTTCTTC
TRBV20-1,14,NA,once,TRBJ2-1,CSAPVAGQAGEQFF,TGCAGTGCCCCCGTCGCCGGGCAGGCAGGGGAGCAGTTCTTC
TRBV6-5,14,TRBD1,NA,TRBJ2-1,CASSYSSGTASRFF,TGTGCCAGCAGTTACTCCTCGGGGACAGCCTCACGGTTCTTC
TRBV12-3/TRBV12-4,15,NA,NA,TRBJ2-7,CASSLQGGDYYEQYF,TGTGCCAGCAGTTTACAGGGGGGGGACTACTACGAGCAGTACTTC
TRBV3-1,14,NA,many,TRBJ2-3,CASSRDPGTDTQYF,TGTGCCAGCAGCCGTGACCCGGGCACAGATACGCAGTATTTT
TRBV15,15,TRBD1,NA,TRBJ2-1,CATSRGTGSYNEQFF,TGTGCCACCAGCAGAGGGACAGGCTCTTACAATGAGCAGTTCTTC
TRBV6-2/TRBV6-3,15,NA,NA,TRBJ2-4,CASSYREGAKNIQYF,TGTGCCAGCAGTTATAGAGAAGGAGCCAAAAACATTCAGTACTTC
TRBV14,11,NA,NA,TRBJ1-4,CASSQRSKLFF,TGTGCCAGCAGCCAACGGTCAAAACTGTTTTTT
TRBV11-2,15,NA,NA,TRBJ1-1,CASSLGGVENTEAFF,TGTGCCAGCAGCTTAGGAGGCGTAGAGAACACTGAAGCTTTCTTT
TRBV20-1,15,NA,NA,TRBJ2-1,CSARDVVLRGNEQFF,TGCAGTGCTAGAGATGTAGTCCTGCGGGGCAATGAGCAGTTCTTC
TRBV28,15,TRBD2,few,TRBJ2-5,CASSFGGGLQETQYF,TGTGCCAGCAGTTTCGGCGGGGGGCTCCAAGAGACCCAGTACTTC
TRBV5-5,15,TRBD2,few,TRBJ2-5,CASSITTSGGEAQYF,TGTGCCAGCAGTATCACGACTAGCGGGGGGGAGGCCCAGTACTTC
TRBV12-3/TRBV12-4,15,TRBD2,NA,TRBJ2-5,CASSPSLGGAETQYF,TGTGCCAGCAGCCCTAGCCTCGGGGGGGCAGAGACCCAGTACTTC
TRBV9,14,NA,few,TRBJ2-3,CASSVTGYPDTQYF,TGTGCCAGCAGCGTAACAGGGTACCCAGATACGCAGTATTTT
TRBV9,14,NA,NA,TRBJ2-1,CASSGLRGNNEQFF,TGTGCCAGCAGCGGATTACGGGGGAACAATGAGCAGTTCTTC
TRBV27,13,NA,few,TRBJ2-3,CASIPVGTDTQYF,TGTGCCAGCATACCGGTGGGCACAGATACGCAGTATTTT
TRBV25-1,14,NA,few,TRBJ2-5,CASSKMTGQETQYF,TGTGCCAGCAGTAAGATGACAGGACAAGAGACCCAGTACTTC
TRBV5-1,12,NA,NA,TRBJ1-2,CASSQSNYGYTF,TGCGCCAGCAGCCAGTCTAACTATGGCTACACCTTC
TRBV10-3,13,NA,few,TRBJ2-7,CAISESGPGEQYF,TGTGCCATCAGTGAGTCTGGGCCGGGTGAGCAGTACTTC
TRBV5-1,15,TRBD1,NA,TRBJ1-4,CASSLGDRDGEKLFF,TGCGCCAGCAGCTTGGGGGACAGGGATGGCGAAAAACTGTTTTTT
TRBV20-1,15,NA,NA,TRBJ2-2,CSARSSDRPPGELFF,TGCAGTGCTAGAAGCAGCGACAGGCCGCCCGGGGAGCTGTTTTTT
TRBV19,16,TRBD2,NA,TRBJ2-3,CASSIRTSGGPDTQYF,TGTGCCAGTAGTATACGGACTAGCGGGGGTCCAGATACGCAGTATTTT
TRBV7-6,11,TRBD1,NA,TRBJ1-2,CATRQGDGYTF,TGTGCCACCCGACAGGGGGATGGCTACACCTTC